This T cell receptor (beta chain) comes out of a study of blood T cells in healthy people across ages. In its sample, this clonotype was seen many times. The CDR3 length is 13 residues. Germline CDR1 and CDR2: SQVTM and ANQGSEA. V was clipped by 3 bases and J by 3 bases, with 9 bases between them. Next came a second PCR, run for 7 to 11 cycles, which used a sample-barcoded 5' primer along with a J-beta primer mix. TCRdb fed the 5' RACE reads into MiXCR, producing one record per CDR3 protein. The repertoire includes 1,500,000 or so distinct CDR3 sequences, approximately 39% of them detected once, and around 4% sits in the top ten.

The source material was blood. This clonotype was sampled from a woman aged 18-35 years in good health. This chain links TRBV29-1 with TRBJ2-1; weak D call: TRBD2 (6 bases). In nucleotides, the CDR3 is TGCAGCGTTGACGGGAGCTACTACAATGAGCAGTTCTTC. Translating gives CSVDGSYYNEQFF.